This T cell receptor beta chain appears in the sequencing data of a study of T cell clonotyping in hematopoietic cell transplantation. Generated by immunoSEQ multiplex PCR, the TCRdb table keeps only in-frame clones and is missing some. This sample yields more than 55,000 clones, of which 85% to 95% are seen a single time; about 1.5% belongs to the top ten. This CDR3 has 14 residues. V was clipped by 7 bases and J by 0 bases, with 9 bases between them. CDR1 MNHNS and CDR2 SASEGT come from the germline V gene. The receptor was isolated from a man in his fifties or sixties in good health. Some clones in this sample may be carry-over from other donors' samples. Sequenced sample: peripheral blood mononuclear cells. V is TRBV6-1 and J is TRBJ2-2, with no clear D. The CDR3 DNA follows: TGTGCCAGCAAGGGATACACGAACACCGGGGAGCTGTTTTTT. Translation: CASKGYTNTGELFF.